This is a list of T cell receptor beta chains from one sample in a study of CD8+ T cells in alopecia areata. Clones were read by immunoSEQ multiplex PCR, and TCRdb kept only the in-frame ones, dropping some. Of around 140,000 clones listed, about 86% are singletons. The material was CD8+ T cells sorted from blood, obtained at week 4, from a patient treated with tofacitinib. Receptors were obtained from a human donor with alopecia areata. CDR3s include the opening cysteine and the closing phenylalanine or tryptophan. The D gene is left open where the match is weak. A row's size may be missing; if present it is once, few, many or a size class.

>TRBV6-5|.|.|TRBJ2-7
TGTGCCAGCAGTTACTCACAGGGTTACGAGCAGTACTTC
CASSYSQGYEQYF
>TRBV27|.|TRBD1|TRBJ2-5
TGTGCCAGCAGTCCTACAACAGGGGGCTCAGAGACCCAGTACTTC
CASSPTTGGSETQYF
>TRBV9|.|.|TRBJ2-7
TGTGCCAGCAGCGCCCGGGACGGTACCTACGAGCAGTACTTC
CASSARDGTYEQYF
>TRBV2|.|.|TRBJ2-2
TGTGCCAGCAGTGAAGACTACCGTTCTTCCACCGGGGAGCTGTTTTTT
CASSEDYRSSTGELFF
>TRBV25-1|.|.|TRBJ1-4
TGTGCCAGCAGCGCCGAAGACAGGAGTAATGAAAAACTGTTTTTT
CASSAEDRSNEKLFF
>TRBV2|.|.|TRBJ2-7
TGTGCCAGCAGGGAGACAAGTTACGAGCAGTACTTC
CASRETSYEQYF
>TRBV25-1|few|.|TRBJ2-3
TGTGCCAGCGGGGTCACAGATACGCAGTATTTT
CASGVTDTQYF
>TRBV5-4|.|TRBD2|TRBJ2-5
TGTGCCAGCAGCCAAGAGCGGGGGGGCCAAGAGACCCAGTACTTC
CASSQERGGQETQYF
>TRBV4-2|.|.|TRBJ2-2
TGTGCCAGCAGCCTGTCGAGGGGTGAAACCGGGGAGCTGTTTTTT
CASSLSRGETGELFF
>TRBV7-9|.|.|TRBJ2-7
TGTGCCAGCAGCTTAGCGGTGACTAGCTCCTACGAGCAGTACTTC
CASSLAVTSSYEQYF
>TRBV19|.|TRBD2|TRBJ2-7
TGTGCCAGTATTGGACTAGAGGACGAGCAGTACTTC
CASIGLEDEQYF
>TRBV29-1|.|.|TRBJ2-2
TGCAGCGTAGACGGGGAGAACACCGGGGAGCTGTTTTTT
CSVDGENTGELFF
>TRBV4-1|.|.|TRBJ2-2
TGCGCCAGCAGCCAGCGGCAGGGAGCCGGGGAGCTGTTTTTT
CASSQRQGAGELFF
>TRBV5-1|.|TRBD2|TRBJ2-1
TGCGCCAGCAGCTTGAATCAGCGGGAGGGCTACAATGAGCAGTTCTTC
CASSLNQREGYNEQFF
>TRBV7-8|.|.|TRBJ1-1
TGTGCCAGCAGCTTAGATTACCAGGGGCAGAACACTGAAGCTTTCTTT
CASSLDYQGQNTEAFF
>TRBV7-3|.|TRBD2|TRBJ2-5
TGTGCCAGCAGCGGGACTAGCGGGCTACAAGAGACCCAGTACTTC
CASSGTSGLQETQYF
>TRBV18|.|TRBD2|TRBJ2-3
TGTGCCAGCTCACCGATACTAGCGGTAGAGGGCACAGATACGCAGTATTTT
CASSPILAVEGTDTQYF
>TRBV29-1|.|.|TRBJ2-7
TGCAGCGTTGAATTAGGAGCCTACGAGCAGTACTTC
CSVELGAYEQYF
>TRBV14|.|.|TRBJ2-7
TGTGCCAGCAGCCAAGATAGGAACACCGGCTACGAGCAGTACTTC
CASSQDRNTGYEQYF
>TRBV4-1|.|.|TRBJ2-5
TGCGCCAGCAGCCAAGAATCGGCAGAGCTCCAAGAGACCCAGTACTTC
CASSQESAELQETQYF
>TRBV4-1|.|.|TRBJ1-5
TGCGCCAGCAGCCAAGGTTTCAGTCAGCCCCAGCATTTT
CASSQGFSQPQHF
>TRBV11-2|.|.|TRBJ2-2
TGTGCCAGCAGCTTCGGGGGTGCCGGGGAGCTGTTTTTT
CASSFGGAGELFF
>TRBV10-3|.|.|TRBJ2-7
TGTGCCACCGGACACGAGAACTACGAGCAGTACTTC
CATGHENYEQYF